The subject of this entry is one TCR beta chain. As yet, its antigen is unknown. In germline, CDR1 is SGHRS, CDR2 YFSETQ. The CDR3 length is 15 residues. Trimming cost V 2 bases and J 4 bases; bases outside gene matches: 4. A sample-barcoded 5' primer and a J-beta primer mix were used in a second PCR of about 6 to 12 cycles. CDR3-containing paired-end reads numbering at least 3 million came from each sample. One entry per CDR3 protein, called by TCRdb with MiXCR from the 5' RACE reads. The sample holds around 690,000 distinct CDR3 sequences; 58% are singletons and the top ten take roughly 34%. These data come from a study of blood T cells in healthy people across ages. Overall study findings and caveats: Because sorting was not performed, PBMCs prevented conclusive naive versus antigen-experienced comparison. It was found that TCR beta diversity correlated strongly with the percentage of naive T cells.

There were at least 6 micrograms of total RNA extracted from every sample. The chain employs TRBV5-1 and TRBJ2-1; 9 bases fit TRBD1. The TCR sequence derives from a man in his sixties in good health. Sequencing was performed on blood. CDR3 in DNA: TGCGCCAGCAGCTTACAGGGGGCGATGTACAATGAGCAGTTCTTC. As protein: CASSLQGAMYNEQFF.